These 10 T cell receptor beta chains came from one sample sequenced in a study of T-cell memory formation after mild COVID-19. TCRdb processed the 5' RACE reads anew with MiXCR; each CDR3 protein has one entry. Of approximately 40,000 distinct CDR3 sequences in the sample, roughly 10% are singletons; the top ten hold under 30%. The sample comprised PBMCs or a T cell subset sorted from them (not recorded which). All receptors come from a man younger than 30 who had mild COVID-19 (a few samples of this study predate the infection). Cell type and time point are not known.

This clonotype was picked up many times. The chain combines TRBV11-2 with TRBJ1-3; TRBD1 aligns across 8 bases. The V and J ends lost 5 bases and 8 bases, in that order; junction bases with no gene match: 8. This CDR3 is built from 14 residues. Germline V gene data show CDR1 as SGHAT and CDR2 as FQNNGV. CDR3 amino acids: CASSLRTGLDTIYF. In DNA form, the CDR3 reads TGTGCCAGCAGCCTCCGGACAGGGTTAGACACCATATATTTT.

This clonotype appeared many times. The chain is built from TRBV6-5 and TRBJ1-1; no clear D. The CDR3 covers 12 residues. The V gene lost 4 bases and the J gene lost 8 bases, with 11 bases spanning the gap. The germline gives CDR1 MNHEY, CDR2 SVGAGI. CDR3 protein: CASSSLGQEAFF. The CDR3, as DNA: TGTGCCAGCAGTTCCCTCGGGCAGGAAGCTTTCTTT.

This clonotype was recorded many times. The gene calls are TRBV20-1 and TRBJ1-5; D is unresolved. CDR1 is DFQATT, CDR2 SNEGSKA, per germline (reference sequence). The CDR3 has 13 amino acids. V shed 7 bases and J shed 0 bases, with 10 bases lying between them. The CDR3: CSVSPGSNQPQHF. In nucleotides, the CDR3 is TGCAGTGTATCCCCGGGTAGCAATCAGCCCCAGCATTTT.

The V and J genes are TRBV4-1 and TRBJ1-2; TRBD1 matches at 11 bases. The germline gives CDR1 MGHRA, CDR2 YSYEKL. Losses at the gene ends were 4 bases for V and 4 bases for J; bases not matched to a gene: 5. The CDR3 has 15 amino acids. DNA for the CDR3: TGCGCCAGCAGCCTCAGGACAGGGGGCAGCTATGGCTACACCTTC. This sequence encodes CASSLRTGGSYGYTF.

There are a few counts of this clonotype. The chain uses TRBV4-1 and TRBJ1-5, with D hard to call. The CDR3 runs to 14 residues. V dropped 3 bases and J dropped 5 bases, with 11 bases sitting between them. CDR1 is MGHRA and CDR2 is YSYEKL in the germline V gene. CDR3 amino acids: CASSHTLRDQPQHF. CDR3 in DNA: TGCGCCAGCAGCCACACGTTGAGGGATCAGCCCCAGCATTTT.

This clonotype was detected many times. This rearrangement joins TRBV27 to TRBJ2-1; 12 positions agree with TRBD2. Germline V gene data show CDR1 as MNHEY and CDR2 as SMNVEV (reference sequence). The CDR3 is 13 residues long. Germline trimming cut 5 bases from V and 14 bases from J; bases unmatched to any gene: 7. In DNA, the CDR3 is TGTGCCAGCAGTCCACGGACTAGCGGGGTAGAGTTCTTC. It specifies CASSPRTSGVEFF.

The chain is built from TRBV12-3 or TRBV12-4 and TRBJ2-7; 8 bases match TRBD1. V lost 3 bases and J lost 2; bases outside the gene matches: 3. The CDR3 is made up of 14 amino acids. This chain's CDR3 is CASSFGTGPYEQYF. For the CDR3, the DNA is TGTGCCAGCAGTTTCGGGACAGGACCCTACGAGCAGTACTTC.

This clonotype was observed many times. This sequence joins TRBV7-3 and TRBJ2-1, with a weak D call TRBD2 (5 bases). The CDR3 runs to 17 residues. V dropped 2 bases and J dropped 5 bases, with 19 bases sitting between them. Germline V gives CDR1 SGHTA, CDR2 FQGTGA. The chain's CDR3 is CASSLGSPVGRNNEQFF. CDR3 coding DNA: TGTGCCAGCAGCTTAGGGAGCCCCGTTGGTAGGAACAATGAGCAGTTCTTC. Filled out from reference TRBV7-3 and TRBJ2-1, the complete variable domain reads GAGVSQTPSNKVTEKGKYVELRCDPISGHTALYWYRQSLGQGPEFLIYFQGTGAADDSGLPNDRFFAVRPEGSVSTLKIQRTERGDSAVYLCASSLGSPVGRNNEQFFGPGTRLTVL.

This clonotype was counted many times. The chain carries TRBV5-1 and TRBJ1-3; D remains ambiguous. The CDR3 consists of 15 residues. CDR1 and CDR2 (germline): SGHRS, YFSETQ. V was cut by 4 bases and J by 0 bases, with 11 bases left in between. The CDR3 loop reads CASSTSFDSGNTIYF. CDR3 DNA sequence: TGCGCCAGCAGCACCTCCTTCGACTCTGGAAACACCATATATTTT.

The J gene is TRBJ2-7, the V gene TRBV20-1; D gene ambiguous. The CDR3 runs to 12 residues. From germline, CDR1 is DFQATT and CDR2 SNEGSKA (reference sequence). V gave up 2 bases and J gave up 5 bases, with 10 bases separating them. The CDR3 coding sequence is TGCAGTGCTAGATCTGGTCTCCACGAGCAGTACTTC. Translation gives CSARSGLHEQYF.